A selection of T cell receptor beta chains follows, all from one sample in a study of blood T cell repertoires in COVID-19. Some clones are missing from TCRdb's copy, which holds only in-frame ones; the method was immunoSEQ multiplex PCR. The data contain fewer than 250,000 clones, 65% to 90% of them singletons. Sequencing was done on a sample of PBMCs or T cells enriched from blood (not recorded which). These receptors were obtained from a woman in her 40s with acute COVID-19. Both conserved end residues are part of each CDR3.

length: 13; V: TRBV7-8; CDR3: CASSHRVAAEQFF
length: 14; V: TRBV3-1/TRBV3-2; CDR3: CASSQGYRDQPQHF
length: 13; V: TRBV27; CDR3: CASRPGDYNEQFF
length: 15; V: TRBV27; CDR3: CASSNRQGLNQPQHF
length: 17; V: TRBV9; CDR3: CASSADLPGQVRYEQYF
length: 12; V: TRBV28; CDR3: CASSFPDRVMDF
length: 14; V: TRBV6-1; CDR3: CASSEQGRNTEAFF
length: 15; V: TRBV28; CDR3: CASSTGTSGSYEQYF
length: 16; V: TRBV5-1; CDR3: CASSLVGAGGNSPLHF
length: 12; V: TRBV2; CDR3: CARRTGFSPLHF
length: 11; V: TRBV1; CDR3: CTRNMNTEAFF
length: 15; V: TRBV7-5; CDR3: CVRTAKSGRLETQYF
length: 15; V: TRBV5-1; CDR3: CASTTSAGSGETQYF
length: 14; V: TRBV11-1; CDR3: CASQRDGRTDTQYF
length: 15; V: TRBV13; CDR3: CASILRGAEPYEQYF
length: 13; V: TRBV6-4; CDR3: CASSRETSYEQFF
length: 15; V: TRBV5-4; CDR3: CASSLPPPSLGEQFF
length: 14; V: TRBV27; CDR3: CASSLAGLNNEQFF
length: 13; V: TRBV12-3/TRBV12-4; CDR3: CASRQTGPYGYTF
length: 14; V: TRBV7-9; CDR3: CASSLGERGTEAFF
length: 15; V: TRBV11-2; CDR3: CASSLTSGSWDTQYF
length: 13; V: TRBV28; CDR3: CASRSAGASPLHF
length: 13; V: TRBV11-3; CDR3: CASSPHSGNTIYF
length: 13; V: TRBV18; CDR3: CASSPPTNYGYTF
length: 16; V: TRBV4-1; CDR3: CASSQTALTGTYEQYF
length: 13; V: TRBV7-2; CDR3: CASSPELSQPQHF
length: 15; V: TRBV5-1; CDR3: CASSRLAGNTGELFF
length: 12; V: TRBV7-8; CDR3: CASSPDTDTQYF
length: 15; V: TRBV7-3; CDR3: CASSLTKGEAYEQYF
length: 13; V: TRBV19; CDR3: CASSTRQGEKLFF
length: 15; V: TRBV2; CDR3: CASSGHQLANEKLFF
length: 15; V: TRBV28; CDR3: CASSWSGHPRTEAFF
length: 14; V: TRBV2; CDR3: CASSEYRGTYEQYF
length: 9; V: TRBV20-1; CDR3: CSAIRDNTF
length: 16; V: TRBV15; CDR3: CATSRVVTYMNTEAFF
length: 19; V: TRBV7-8; CDR3: CASSLIQFGTGGSGNTIYF
length: 16; V: TRBV5-1; CDR3: CASSWDGGRAEGEQYF
length: 16; V: TRBV28; CDR3: CASLGTPGGEMGEQYF
length: 18; V: TRBV7-9; CDR3: CASSLGGLAGRGEDIQYF
length: 16; V: TRBV3-1/TRBV3-2; CDR3: CASSQETSGRSETQYF
length: 16; V: TRBV19; CDR3: CASSIAGGTPGETQYF
length: 17; V: TRBV7-9; CDR3: CASSIRLSGTDTGELFF
length: 18; V: TRBV7-2; CDR3: CASSLFASGRARTGELFF
length: 16; V: TRBV11-2; CDR3: CASSSVGGIGSYEQYF
length: 14; V: TRBV2; CDR3: CASISRPGNTEAFF
length: 15; V: TRBV7-2; CDR3: CASSLTGSSYNEQFF
length: 15; V: TRBV7-9; CDR3: CASSLGEGSNQPQHF
length: 13; V: TRBV19; CDR3: CASSTSGSQTQYF
length: 14; V: TRBV27; CDR3: CASSLSGLSNIQYF
length: 16; V: TRBV18; CDR3: CASSPRGASGNQPQHF
length: 16; V: TRBV4-1; CDR3: CASRIIAGGRGYEQFF
length: 15; V: TRBV6-5; CDR3: CASSYGGALNTEAFF
length: 14; V: TRBV5-1; CDR3: CASSVSGGTHTIYF
length: 14; V: TRBV7-2; CDR3: CASSSGTGGLTQYF
length: 18; V: TRBV25-1; CDR3: CASSDFPPGGENFNEQFF